These 12 T cell receptor beta chains originate from one sample sequenced in a study of blood T cell repertoires in COVID-19. Sequencing used immunoSEQ multiplex PCR; TCRdb keeps in-frame clones, though not all of them. The sample gives fewer than 300,000 clones, roughly 88% of which show up once; roughly 2.1% is in the top ten. Sequenced input: PBMCs or T cells enriched from blood (not recorded which). Receptor source: a woman aged 35 to 49 with acute COVID-19.

V and J are TRBV7-8 and TRBJ1-1, with TRBD1 identical over 8 bases. The germline gives CDR1 SGHVS, CDR2 FQNEAQ. V lost 3 bases to trimming and J lost 2 bases; unmatched junction nucleotides: 2. CDR3 size: 14 residues. The CDR3 DNA is TGTGCCAGCAGCTTTGACAGGGGCAACACTGAAGCTTTCTTT. Its translation: CASSFDRGNTEAFF.

A few counts support this clone. The genes are TRBV14 and TRBJ2-5; TRBD2 aligns across 11 bases. Germline V gene data show CDR1 as SGHDN and CDR2 as FVKESK. V lost 1 base to trimming and J lost 3 bases; unmatched junction nucleotides: 7. The length of the CDR3 is 17 residues. The CDR3 bases are TGTGCCAGCAGCCAAGCTAGACTAGCGGGAACGAAAGAGACCCAGTACTTC. It translates to CASSQARLAGTKETQYF.

The J gene is TRBJ1-1, the V gene TRBV27, with 7 bases matching TRBD1. The CDR3 loop spans 14 amino acids. The germline gives CDR1 MNHEY, CDR2 SMNVEV (reference sequence). After removal of 5 bases from V and 2 bases from J, the junction contained 5 bases not matched to a gene. CDR3 amino acids: CASSQGQTNTEAFF. The CDR3 bases are TGTGCCAGCAGTCAGGGACAGACCAACACTGAAGCTTTCTTT.

The V call is TRBV5-1, the J call TRBJ2-3; 7 nucleotides align to TRBD1. V gave up 4 bases and J gave up 2 bases; unmatched junction bases: 28. This CDR3 comprises 22 residues. Germline V gene data show CDR1 as SGHRS and CDR2 as YFSETQ. The CDR3 DNA is TGCGCCAGCAGCCTGCGGTGGGGGCCTGGTCGGGACAGACAGAATTCCACAGATACGCAGTATTTT. Translating it yields CASSLRWGPGRDRQNSTDTQYF.

This clone was recorded only once. The rearrangement joins TRBV7-2 to TRBJ1-1; D unclear. The V end lost 5 bases, the J end lost 4 bases, and 17 bases lay between the germline ends. CDR3 size: 15 residues. Germline-derived CDR1 and CDR2 are SGHTA and FQGNSA. CDR3 nucleotides: TGTGCCAGCAGCCCCCGGACGGGGTTGGGCACTGAAGCTTTCTTT. It is translated as CASSPRTGLGTEAFF.

J is TRBJ2-4 and V is TRBV6-4; 7 bases align to TRBD2. V shed 8 bases, J shed 0 bases, and the junction held 22 bases outside the gene matches. Germline V gene lookup returns CDR1 MRHNA and CDR2 SNTAGT. This CDR3 is 20 amino acids long. For the CDR3, the DNA is TGTGCCAGCGCAGATCGGGAGTCAGCGGGGCGCCGGGGAGCCAAAAACATTCAGTACTTC. The encoded protein is CASADRESAGRRGAKNIQYF.

The chain is built from TRBV2 and TRBJ1-1; maybe TRBD1 (5 bases). The CDR3 is 14 residues long. The germline V and J ends were trimmed by 1 base and 4 bases, with 10 bases remaining between them. Germline CDR1 SNHLY, CDR2 FYNNEI. The CDR3 sequence is CASSEVRVGTEAFF. The CDR3 coding sequence is TGTGCCAGCAGTGAAGTCAGGGTCGGCACTGAAGCTTTCTTT.

As DNA, the CDR3 is TGTGCCAGCAGCCTAGAAGGAGTTTTTGAGCAGTTCTTC. It is translated as CASSLEGVFEQFF. The rearrangement joins TRBV7-9 to TRBJ2-1; the D is unclear. Trimming shortened V by 5 bases and J by 9 bases, and 14 bases separated the two germline ends. Germline CDR1 and CDR2: SEHNR and FQNEAQ (reference sequence). The CDR3 totals 13 residues.

The J gene is TRBJ1-4, the V gene TRBV14; 7 bases agree with TRBD1. Germline CDR1 SGHDN, CDR2 FVKESK. The V segment lost 8 bases and the J segment 7 bases; nucleotides outside the gene matches: 10. The CDR3 length is 14 residues. The CDR3 sequence is CASRPGGSGEKLFF. The CDR3 region has the DNA TGTGCCAGCCGCCCAGGGGGTTCGGGTGAAAAACTGTTTTTT.

The chain combines TRBV12-3 or TRBV12-4 with TRBJ2-1; D gene ambiguous. This CDR3 is built from 12 residues. Between the trimmed V and J ends, which lost 3 bases and 4 bases, there was a span of 4 bases. Written as DNA, the CDR3 is TGTGCCAGCAGTTTTTTATACAATGAGCAGTTCTTC. Residues: CASSFLYNEQFF.

The rearrangement uses TRBV5-1 and TRBJ1-1, with 7 bases identical to TRBD1. Trimming removed 0 bases from V and 1 base from J; junction bases left unmatched: 3. Germline loops: CDR1 SGHRS, CDR2 YFSETQ. There are 15 residues in the CDR3. DNA for the CDR3: TGCGCCAGCAGCTTGGAGGGGGCGGGGAACACTGAAGCTTTCTTT. Its protein is CASSLEGAGNTEAFF.

The chain uses TRBV20-1 and TRBJ1-1; D is unresolved. CDR1 and CDR2 (germline): DFQATT, SNEGSKA (reference sequence). The CDR3 contains 13 residues. Trimming shortened V by 3 bases and J by 1 base, and 9 bases separated the two germline ends. The CDR3 nucleotides are TGCAGTGCTAGTTACCGGTCGAACACTGAAGCTTTCTTT. Translation gives CSASYRSNTEAFF.